One and the same sample provided the 21 T cell receptor beta chains below, sequenced in a study of blood T cell repertoires in COVID-19. Profiled with immunoSEQ multiplex PCR; TCRdb holds only in-frame clones, not every one. Of about 220,000 clones in the sample, around four fifths were seen once. Specimen: peripheral blood. The receptors stem from a woman aged 60 to 75 who had recovered from COVID-19.

The V and J genes are TRBV7-8 and TRBJ1-1; 10 bases line up with TRBD1. Germline CDR1 SGHVS, CDR2 FQNEAQ. V gave up 7 bases and J gave up 5 bases; unmatched junction bases: 10. This CDR3 has 15 amino acids. The CDR3 DNA reads TGTGCCAGCATCCGGGACAGGGGCACATATACTGAAGCTTTCTTT. Its protein is CASIRDRGTYTEAFF.

The V and J genes are TRBV3-1 (or the pseudogene TRBV3-2) and TRBJ2-2; TRBD1 aligns across 8 bases. This CDR3 has 17 amino acids. Trimming removed 5 bases from V and 3 bases from J; junction bases left unmatched: 11. Germline-derived CDR1 and CDR2 are LGHDT and YNNKEL (reference sequence). Written as DNA, the CDR3 is TGTGCCAGCAGCAAGGGGACAGGAATCGGGTACACCGGGGAGCTGTTTTTT. It is translated as CASSKGTGIGYTGELFF.

The genes are TRBV2 and TRBJ1-1; D is perhaps TRBD1 (6 bases). Germline V gives CDR1 SNHLY, CDR2 FYNNEI. The CDR3 has 14 amino acids. The V gene lost 8 bases and the J gene lost 3 bases, with 16 bases spanning the gap. DNA of the CDR3: TGTGCCAGCTCGCTACAGGGTGGTTACACTGAAGCTTTCTTT. Translated: CASSLQGGYTEAFF.

This sequence joins TRBV29-1 and TRBJ2-7; 7 nucleotides match TRBD1. V gave up 7 bases and J gave up 0 bases; unmatched junction bases: 3. Germline loops: CDR1 SQVTM, CDR2 ANQGSEA. The CDR3 has 12 amino acids. CDR3 nucleotides: TGCAGCGCCGGGACAGCCTCCTACGAGCAGTACTTC. Translating gives CSAGTASYEQYF.

J is TRBJ2-1 and V is TRBV2; 10 nucleotides agree with TRBD2. Germline trimming cut 7 bases from V and 8 bases from J; bases unmatched to any gene: 8. Germline V CDR1 and CDR2: SNHLY, FYNNEI. This CDR3 region has 14 residues. CDR3 sequence: CASIVGLAGDEQFF. The DNA of the CDR3 is TGTGCCAGCATAGTGGGGCTAGCGGGGGATGAGCAGTTCTTC.

The V gene is TRBV2, the J gene TRBJ2-5; possible D gene TRBD2, 5 bases. Germline V lookup: CDR1 SNHLY, CDR2 FYNNEI. The CDR3 runs to 13 residues. The germline V and J ends were trimmed by 5 bases and 5 bases, with 12 bases remaining between them. The CDR3 coding sequence is TGTGCCAGCAGTTTAACTAGGGCGGAGACCCAGTACTTC. Residues: CASSLTRAETQYF. The whole variable domain, remainder taken from reference TRBV2 and TRBJ2-5, is EPEVTQTPSHQVTQMGQEVILRCVPISNHLYFYWYRQILGQKVEFLVSFYNNEISEKSEIFDDQFSVERPDGSNFTLKIRSTKLEDSAMYFCASSLTRAETQYFGPGTRLLVL.

The chain carries TRBV6-4 and TRBJ1-2; D unresolved. This CDR3 contains 10 residues. Deletions cut 7 bases from V and 8 bases from J, with 8 bases between. Germline values: CDR1 MRHNA, CDR2 SNTAGT. The CDR3 DNA reads as TGTGCCAGCAACCCGGAGGGCTACACCTTC. Translation gives CASNPEGYTF.

The chain's CDR3 is CASSESVGSSYNSPLHF. The CDR3 bases are TGCGCCAGCAGTGAGTCTGTAGGGAGCTCCTATAATTCACCCCTCCACTTT. V gene TRBV10-2 combines with J gene TRBJ1-6; the D is unclear. The germline V gene has CDR1 WSHSY and CDR2 SAAADI. V lost 0 bases, J lost 0 bases, and 9 bases lay in between. The CDR3 is 17 amino acids.

This clone was observed a handful of times. CDR3 in DNA: TGCGCCAGCAGCCAAGATACGGACAGATACTATTCACCCCTCCACTTT. Its protein product is CASSQDTDRYYSPLHF. This chain links TRBV4-1 with TRBJ1-6, with a weak D call TRBD1 (6 bases). CDR1 MGHRA and CDR2 YSYEKL come from the germline V gene. The V end lost 0 bases, the J end lost 8 bases, and 14 bases lay between the germline ends. This CDR3 is 16 amino acids long.

This clone was seen a handful of times. The rearrangement uses TRBV3-1 (or the pseudogene TRBV3-2) and TRBJ1-1, with D unresolved. V gave up 1 base and J gave up 0 bases, with 9 bases separating them. The CDR3 has 15 amino acids. CDR1 and CDR2 from the germline V gene are LGHDT and YNNKEL (reference sequence). For the CDR3, the DNA is TGTGCCAGCAGCCAAGGTTGGGCTGTGAACACTGAAGCTTTCTTT. It translates to CASSQGWAVNTEAFF.

V gene TRBV24-1 combines with J gene TRBJ2-2; 8 bases are a match to TRBD1. Germline V gene sequence: CDR1 KGHDR, CDR2 SFDVKD. Germline trimming cut 3 bases from V and 1 base from J; bases unmatched to any gene: 3. The CDR3 spans 16 residues. CDR3: CATSDPGTGNTGELFF. As DNA, the CDR3 is TGTGCCACCAGTGATCCCGGGACAGGGAACACCGGGGAGCTGTTTTTT.

The gene calls are TRBV5-1 and TRBJ1-2; no firm D call. Per the germline V gene, CDR1 is SGHRS and CDR2 is YFSETQ. The CDR3 length is 14 residues. V lost 4 bases and J lost 2, with 12 bases in between. DNA for the CDR3: TGCGCCAGCAGCCGGGGAGGGATCAACTATGGCTACACCTTC. Its protein is CASSRGGINYGYTF.

This clone was counted a single time. The chain uses TRBV2 and TRBJ2-3; 9 bases line up with TRBD2. Germline values: CDR1 SNHLY, CDR2 FYNNEI. There are 17 residues in the CDR3. V gave up 4 bases and J gave up 2 bases; unmatched junction bases: 10. CDR3 in DNA: TGTGCCAGCAGTGGAGTAGGCGGGGGGGCTGACACAGATACGCAGTATTTT. This sequence encodes CASSGVGGGADTDTQYF.

J is TRBJ2-5 and V is TRBV7-2; D perhaps matches TRBD1 (6 bases). The germline gives CDR1 SGHTA, CDR2 FQGNSA. This CDR3 is 15 amino acids long. V was trimmed by 2 bases and J by 5 bases, leaving 15 bases between them. For the CDR3, the DNA is TGTGCCAGCAGCTTATCTTACCTAAGGGGGGAGACCCAGTACTTC. Encoded protein: CASSLSYLRGETQYF.

V gene TRBV19 combines with J gene TRBJ1-5; TRBD1 might be the D (6 bases). The CDR3 runs 15 residues. CDR1 and CDR2 from the germline V gene are LNHDA and SQIVND (reference sequence). V gave up 1 base and J gave up 4 bases, with 11 bases separating them. Written as DNA, the CDR3 is TGTGCCAGTAGTATAGGGGACATTCGGAATCAGCCCCAGCATTTT. Translation gives CASSIGDIRNQPQHF.

The sample holds one count of this clone. The V and J genes are TRBV6-5 and TRBJ2-5; TRBD1 agrees at 8 bases. The CDR3 is 15 amino acids. Germline V gene data show CDR1 as MNHEY and CDR2 as SVGAGI. V gave up 7 bases and J gave up 2 bases; unmatched junction bases: 9. Here the CDR3 reads CASKGVGTGQETQYF. For the CDR3, the DNA is TGTGCCAGCAAAGGAGTAGGGACAGGACAAGAGACCCAGTACTTC.

This clone has a single count. The chain recombines TRBV5-6 with TRBJ2-2, with 10 bases identical to TRBD1. This CDR3 spans 15 amino acids. V gave up 3 bases and J gave up 7 bases; unmatched junction bases: 6. Germline assignment: CDR1 SGHDT and CDR2 YYEEEE. The CDR3 loop reads CASSWDRGYHGELFF. In DNA, the CDR3 is TGTGCCAGCAGCTGGGACAGGGGATATCACGGGGAGCTGTTTTTT.

The genes are TRBV6-1 and TRBJ1-5; TRBD1 is a possible D gene (5 bases). The V gene's germline CDR1 is MNHNS and CDR2 SASEGT. This CDR3 comprises 15 residues. The V gene lost 3 bases and the J gene lost 6 bases, with 15 bases spanning the gap. The CDR3 DNA follows: TGTGCCAGCAGTGAGGAGGCCGGGGGGACTCAGCCCCAGCATTTT. It encodes CASSEEAGGTQPQHF.

This chain joins TRBV7-6 and TRBJ2-1, with a possible D match to TRBD2 (5 bases). The germline V and J ends were trimmed by 2 bases and 0 bases, with 11 bases remaining between them. Germline V CDR1 and CDR2: SGHVS, FNYEAQ. This CDR3 contains 16 residues. DNA of the CDR3: TGTGCCAGCAGCTTATACTCGGGGAGCTCCTACAATGAGCAGTTCTTC. Residues: CASSLYSGSSYNEQFF.

The chain employs TRBV9 and TRBJ2-7; 10 bases agree with TRBD1. The V and J ends lost 10 bases and 2 bases, in that order; junction bases with no gene match: 6. Germline V gene sequence: CDR1 SGDLS, CDR2 YYNGEE. The CDR3 covers 13 residues. Written as DNA, the CDR3 is TGTGCCTCCGGACAGGGGGGCGCCTACGAGCAGTACTTC. Its translation: CASGQGGAYEQYF.

This clone was counted once. V and J are TRBV5-1 and TRBJ1-4; 7 nucleotides agree with TRBD1. Trimming at V came to 4 bases and at J to 8 bases, leaving 14 bases not matched to a gene. CDR1 and CDR2 from the germline V gene are SGHRS and YFSETQ. This CDR3 spans 16 amino acids. CDR3 loop: CASSLGATGLREKLFF. For the CDR3, the DNA is TGCGCCAGCAGCCTTGGCGCGACAGGGCTGCGGGAAAAACTGTTTTTT.